A selection of T cell receptor beta chains follows, all from one sample in a study of T cell changes during pregnancy in multiple sclerosis. Repertoires were generated with immunoSEQ multiplex PCR, while TCRdb's copy carries only in-frame clones and drops some. The sample includes tens of thousands of clones, roughly 90% of them seen just once. This specimen consisted of CD8+ T cells from peripheral blood mononuclear cells, obtained before pregnancy. These receptors all come from a female donor with multiple sclerosis, enrolled in a pregnancy study. The CDR3 runs from the conserved cysteine through the conserved F or W. The order of the fields is CDR3 DNA, CDR3 protein, V gene, D gene, clone size, J gene. The D gene is left open where the match is weak. A clone size is listed for some rows: how often the clone was seen (once, few, many), or a class if it is expanded.

TGCGCCAGCAGCCAGGAATGGTCAGGGGGTAGGTACGAGCAGTACTTC | CASSQEWSGGRYEQYF | TRBV4-3 | TRBD1 | - | TRBJ2-7
TGTGCCAGTAGTTGGCGGATCGCTAGCTCCTACGAGCAGTACTTC | CASSWRIASSYEQYF | TRBV19 | - | - | TRBJ2-7
TGTGCCATCAGTGAAACACGGGGACAGGGTAACTATGGCTACACCTTC | CAISETRGQGNYGYTF | TRBV10-3 | TRBD1 | - | TRBJ1-2
TGCGCCAGCAGCCCTAGGACAGGGGGATTTTACGAGCAGTACTTC | CASSPRTGGFYEQYF | TRBV4-3 | TRBD1 | - | TRBJ2-7
TGTGCCAGCAGCTTAGTTACAGGGGGCAATTTAAATGAGCAGTTCTTC | CASSLVTGGNLNEQFF | TRBV7-8 | TRBD1 | - | TRBJ2-1
TGTGCCAGCAGCCCTTGGGGGGGAGGCAATCAGCCCCAGCATTTT | CASSPWGGGNQPQHF | TRBV7-9 | - | - | TRBJ1-5
TGTGCCAGCAGCCTCAACACCGTAGCGGGGGGCACAGATACGCAGTATTTT | CASSLNTVAGGTDTQYF | TRBV27 | TRBD2 | - | TRBJ2-3
TGTGCCAGCAGCTTAGCCGGGGTGCCAGATACGCAGTATTTT | CASSLAGVPDTQYF | TRBV7-7 | - | - | TRBJ2-3
TGTGCCAGCAGCTTGGGCCTAGCGGGGGGAGAGCAGTTCTTC | CASSLGLAGGEQFF | TRBV5-6 | TRBD2 | - | TRBJ2-1
TGTGCCAGCAGCGATTCGTCCGGGACAGGGGGCCTCTATGGCTACACCTTC | CASSDSSGTGGLYGYTF | TRBV6-4 | TRBD1 | many | TRBJ1-2
TGTGCTAGTGGTTTGGTCCAGGGAGAGACCCAGTACTTC | CASGLVQGETQYF | TRBV12-5 | - | - | TRBJ2-5
TGTGCCAGCAGCTTATCCGGACAGTCCGGGGAGCTGTTTTTT | CASSLSGQSGELFF | TRBV11-2 | - | - | TRBJ2-2
TGCGCCAGCAGCCAAGATTATAGGGGGCTGAACACTGAAGCTTTCTTT | CASSQDYRGLNTEAFF | TRBV4-3 | TRBD1 | - | TRBJ1-1
TGTGCCATCAGACTACAGGGGCCGAACACTGAAGCTTTCTTT | CAIRLQGPNTEAFF | TRBV10-3 | TRBD1 | - | TRBJ1-1
TGCAGTGCTCTCGGAGAGACCCAGTACTTC | CSALGETQYF | TRBV20-1 | - | - | TRBJ2-5
TGTGCCAGCAGTTACTCCCCAGGCGCAACTAATGAAAAACTGTTTTTT | CASSYSPGATNEKLFF | TRBV6-5 | - | - | TRBJ1-4
TGTGCCAGCTCACCGGCGGACAACGGGGAGCTGTTTTTT | CASSPADNGELFF | TRBV18 | - | - | TRBJ2-2
TGTGCCAGTAGTGCAGGGACAGCTAACACTGAAGCTTTCTTT | CASSAGTANTEAFF | TRBV19 | TRBD1 | - | TRBJ1-1
TGTGCCACCAGCAGAGATTTGCGGGGGCGAACCGGGGAGCTGTTTTTT | CATSRDLRGRTGELFF | TRBV15 | - | - | TRBJ2-2
TGTGCCACCACGGGGAGCACTGAAGCTTTCTTT | CATTGSTEAFF | TRBV10-3 | - | few | TRBJ1-1
TGTGCCAGCAGCACACCGCCGGGACAGACCACTGAAGCTTTCTTT | CASSTPPGQTTEAFF | TRBV5-8 | TRBD1 | once | TRBJ1-1
TGTGCCAGCAGGGTTGGACAGGGGGATTCACCCCTCCACTTT | CASRVGQGDSPLHF | TRBV2 | TRBD1 | - | TRBJ1-6
TGTGCAAGTCGCTTAGCGGTTGTAGAGGTGGGGACAGCGGTCGCTGAAGCTTTCTTT | CASRLAVVEVGTAVAEAFF | TRBV12-2 | - | once | TRBJ1-1